This T cell receptor (beta chain) derives from a study of blood T cell repertoires in COVID-19. Study overall: The samples span acute and convalescent COVID-19 from the United States, Italy and Spain.

As handled by the study authors: Using reference gene primer amplification, nucleated cell counts were estimated. Some clones are missing from TCRdb's copy, which holds only in-frame ones; the method was immunoSEQ multiplex PCR. V, J and clone size were drawn from that table, and D and trimming were deduced from the DNA. The sample gives 150,000 to 200,000 clones, around 88% of which show up once; about 4% is in the top ten. Germline values: CDR1 SGHRS, CDR2 YFSETQ. The CDR3 contains 14 residues. Trimming took 5 bases from V and 4 from J, leaving 12 bases between them. This sequence joins TRBV5-1 and TRBJ2-2; D ambiguous. The source of this sequence is a woman aged 25-40 years with acute or convalescent COVID-19. Sequenced sample: peripheral blood. The CDR3 DNA reads TGCGCCAGCAGTTCCGACACCGGCACCGGGGAGCTGTTTTTT. Translation gives CASSSDTGTGELFF.